This T cell receptor beta chain was sequenced in a study of blood T cell repertoires in COVID-19. At the level of the study: The United States, Italy and Spain supplied acute and convalescent COVID-19 samples. Sample material is recorded as cDNA or gDNA derived from T cells, B-cell-depleted T cells, or PBMCs.

The V and J ends lost 1 base and 0 bases respectively, with 13 bases between them. Germline values: CDR1 LGHDT, CDR2 YNNKEL (reference sequence). The CDR3 sequence is 16 residues long. Per the authors' pipeline: How many nucleated cells were present was estimated from reference gene primer amplification. Profiled with immunoSEQ multiplex PCR; TCRdb holds only in-frame clones, not every one. V, J and clone size are taken as reported in that table, and D and trimming were inferred from the DNA itself. The sample contains more than 80,000 clones, about 64% of which appear only once. The origin of this receptor is a human donor with acute or convalescent COVID-19. The donor label of this sample is uncertain. The chain couples TRBV3-1 (or the pseudogene TRBV3-2) to TRBJ2-7; unclear D gene. The sample comprised peripheral blood. DNA of the CDR3: TGTGCCAGCAGCCAAGGGAGTAGGTGGAGCTCCTACGAGCAGTACTTC. Translating gives CASSQGSRWSSYEQYF.